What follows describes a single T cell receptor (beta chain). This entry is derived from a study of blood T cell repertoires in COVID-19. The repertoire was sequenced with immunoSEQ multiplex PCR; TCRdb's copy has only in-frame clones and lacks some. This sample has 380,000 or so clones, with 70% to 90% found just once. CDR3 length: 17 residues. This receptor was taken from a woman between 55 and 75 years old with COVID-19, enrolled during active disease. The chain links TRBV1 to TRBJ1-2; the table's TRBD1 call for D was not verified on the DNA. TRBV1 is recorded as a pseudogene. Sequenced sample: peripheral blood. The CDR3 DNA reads TGCACCAGCAGCCAAGGATCCAGGGGCCTACATGACTATGGCTACACCTTC. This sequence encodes CTSSQGSRGLHDYGYTF.